Listed below are T cell receptor beta chains from one sample, sequenced in a study of T cell changes during pregnancy in multiple sclerosis. The assay was immunoSEQ multiplex PCR, and TCRdb's table has in-frame clones only and misses some. This table holds approximately 94,000 clones, about 92% found once. The sample consisted of peripheral blood, taken after pregnancy. These receptors originate from a female donor with multiple sclerosis, enrolled in a pregnancy study. The CDR3 runs from the conserved cysteine through the conserved F or W. A D gene is named only where the DNA matches it firmly. Clone size is stated in some rows and not others, as once, few, many or a class when expanded.

DNA | CDR3 | V | length | size | D | J
TGTGCCAGTAGTATTTCCGGGGGGCTCTACGAGCAGTACTTC | CASSISGGLYEQYF | TRBV19 | 14 | . | . | TRBJ2-7
TGTGCCAGCAGCCAGTACGGGGTCATGAACACTGAAGCTTTCTTT | CASSQYGVMNTEAFF | TRBV11-3 | 15 | . | . | TRBJ1-1
TGTGCCACGGGCAAGGGAGTAAACTCCTACAATGAGCAGTTCTTC | CATGKGVNSYNEQFF | TRBV15 | 15 | once | . | TRBJ2-1
TGTGCCAGCAGCTTAGCGGGAGGGACAGGAGTTCAGCCCCAGCATTTT | CASSLAGGTGVQPQHF | TRBV7-9 | 16 | . | TRBD1 | TRBJ1-5
TGTGCCAGCAGTGCGCCAGGGACATCCACCGGCTACACCTTC | CASSAPGTSTGYTF | TRBV25-1 | 14 | . | . | TRBJ1-2
TGTGCCAGCAGCTTTCCACAACTAGCGGGGGACACAGATACGCAGTATTTT | CASSFPQLAGDTDTQYF | TRBV7-2 | 17 | . | TRBD2 | TRBJ2-3
TGTGCCAGCAGCGAGGGGACTTATGGCTACACCTTC | CASSEGTYGYTF | TRBV9 | 12 | . | . | TRBJ1-2
TGCGCCAGCAGCCGACTAGCGGGGACACAAGAGACCCAGTACTTC | CASSRLAGTQETQYF | TRBV5-1 | 15 | . | TRBD2 | TRBJ2-5
TGTGCCAGCAGCTTGGTGGGGACTAGCGGGGGCCCTAGCACAGATACGCAGTATTTT | CASSLVGTSGGPSTDTQYF | TRBV5-6 | 19 | . | TRBD2 | TRBJ2-3
TGTGCCAGCTCACTCGGGACAGGGGAGATTGGTGAGCAGTTCTTC | CASSLGTGEIGEQFF | TRBV18 | 15 | . | TRBD1 | TRBJ2-1